This is a list of T cell receptor beta chains from one sample in a study of identifying expanded T cells in peripheral blood. TCRdb keeps only in-frame clones here, not all; method: immunoSEQ multiplex PCR. The sample includes around 60,000 clones, under 85% seen only once; the top ten take more than 15%. Sequenced material: blood. The receptors stem from a person aged 18-70 years in good health. Each CDR3 is given with its conserved first and last residue. The D gene is left open where the match is weak. Not all rows give a size; the values are once, few, many and, for expanded clones, a class.

size,D,V,J,length,DNA,CDR3
.,TRBD1,TRBV6-5,TRBJ1-5,15,TGTGCCAGCAGTTCGCCAGGGGGCGGAGGTCAGCCCCAGCATTTT,CASSSPGGGGQPQHF
few,TRBD1,TRBV12-5,TRBJ1-2,14,TGTGCTAGTGCTTCAACAGGGGATCGAGGTGGCTACACCTTC,CASASTGDRGGYTF
.,.,TRBV5-1,TRBJ2-3,16,TGCGCCAGCAAACCTCGATGGAGTCGGGTATCGGATACGCAGTATTTT,CASKPRWSRVSDTQYF
.,.,TRBV28,TRBJ2-7,17,TGTGCCAGCAGTTTATGCCGTGAGTTGGTCCCCCTATACGAGCAGTACTTC,CASSLCRELVPLYEQYF
few,.,TRBV4-3,TRBJ2-7,15,TGCGCCAGCAGCCAAGATTGGAGGGGGCCTGGAGAGCAGTACTTC,CASSQDWRGPGEQYF
few,.,TRBV7-9,TRBJ2-5,12,TGTGCCAGCAGCCCGGTGAGGGAGACCCAGTACTTC,CASSPVRETQYF
few,.,TRBV30,TRBJ2-4,15,TGTGCCTTGAAGACAGGAGCCCTAGCCAAAAACATTCAGTACTTC,CALKTGALAKNIQYF
.,.,TRBV30,TRBJ1-3,17,TGTGCCTGGAACATTGACAGGACCGTGGGCTCTGGAAACACCATATATTTT,CAWNIDRTVGSGNTIYF
.,.,TRBV11-2,TRBJ2-3,14,TGTGCCAGCAGCTTGAGGCAGAATACGTTGACGCAGTATTTT,CASSLRQNTLTQYF
.,TRBD2,TRBV10-2,TRBJ2-2,16,TGCGCCAGCAGGCCGACTAGCGGGAGCGGGATCCGGGAGCTGTTTTTT,CASRPTSGSGIRELFF
.,.,TRBV6-1,TRBJ1-2,14,TGTGCCAGCAGTGAAATATGGGGTTCCTATGGCTACACCTTC,CASSEIWGSYGYTF
.,.,TRBV5-1,TRBJ2-5,15,TGCGCCAGCAGCTCAAGGGTGGCAGGAGGAGAGACCCAGTACTTC,CASSSRVAGGETQYF
.,TRBD2,TRBV7-9,TRBJ2-4,19,TGTGCCAGCAGCTCCTTTGGCGGGAGAGGGGTCCAAACCAAAAACATTCAGTACTTC,CASSSFGGRGVQTKNIQYF
.,.,TRBV30,TRBJ2-6,12,TGTGCCTGCCCCTCTGGGGCCAACGTCCTGACTTTC,CACPSGANVLTF
.,TRBD2,TRBV19,TRBJ2-5,15,TGTGCCAGTAGTACGGGACTAGCGGCGGGGGAGACCCAGTACTTC,CASSTGLAAGETQYF
few,TRBD2,TRBV6-1,TRBJ2-1,14,TGTGCCAGCAGTGTTGGGCTAGCGGGGGAATTGCAGTTCTTC,CASSVGLAGELQFF
.,TRBD1,TRBV5-6,TRBJ1-3,16,TGTGCCAGCAGCTTAGGACAGGGAGTACAAGGAAACACCATATATTTT,CASSLGQGVQGNTIYF
.,.,TRBV30,TRBJ2-7,13,TGTGCCTGGAGTGTAAACCGCTACTACGAGCAGTACTTC,CAWSVNRYYEQYF
.,.,TRBV18,TRBJ2-1,14,TGTGCCAGCTCCTCCGGGTCCCGGGGGAATGAGCAGTTCTTC,CASSSGSRGNEQFF
.,.,TRBV6-1,TRBJ2-5,12,TGTGCCAGCAGAGGACTTCAAGAGACCCAGTACTTC,CASRGLQETQYF
.,.,TRBV27,TRBJ1-2,15,TGTGCCAGCAGTTATAATAAGGACGGGAGCGGTGGCTACACCTTC,CASSYNKDGSGGYTF
.,.,TRBV19,TRBJ1-5,15,TGTGCCAGTAGGTGGGGGGGGGCGCGAGGTCAGCCCCAGCATTTT,CASRWGGARGQPQHF
.,.,TRBV11-2,TRBJ1-6,14,TGTGCCAGCGTCGGAGGGGTGTTGAATTCACCCCTCCACTTT,CASVGGVLNSPLHF
.,.,TRBV28,TRBJ1-2,12,TGTGCCAGCAGTCTCACAGATCGGGGCTACACCTTC,CASSLTDRGYTF
.,.,TRBV6-6,TRBJ2-7,13,TGTGCCAGCAGCTTAGCGAATTCCTACGAGCAGTACTTC,CASSLANSYEQYF
.,TRBD2,TRBV5-4,TRBJ2-7,15,TGTGCCAGCAGCTTGGAGGGACTAGCGTCGGGCGAGCAGTACTTC,CASSLEGLASGEQYF
.,.,TRBV11-3,TRBJ2-1,12,TGTGCCAGCAGCCCAAGGAACAATGAGCAGTTCTTC,CASSPRNNEQFF
.,TRBD1,TRBV18,TRBJ1-5,17,TGTGCCAGCTCACCTCGACAGGGAAAGCTTGGCAATCAGCCCCAGCATTTT,CASSPRQGKLGNQPQHF
few,TRBD2,TRBV5-6,TRBJ2-5,15,TGTGCCAGCAGCTTGCGAGCGGGAGTAAGAGAGACCCAGTACTTC,CASSLRAGVRETQYF
.,.,TRBV7-9,TRBJ2-7,15,TGTGCCAGCAGCCACCAAACGGAAAGACTGGACGAGCAGTACTTC,CASSHQTERLDEQYF
.,TRBD1,TRBV9,TRBJ2-1,15,TGTGCCAGCAGCGTAGTAGGGGGCCCCGCCAATGAGCAGTTCTTC,CASSVVGGPANEQFF